This T cell receptor (beta chain) was identified during a study of somatic mutations in cytotoxic T cells in rheumatoid arthritis. Across the whole study: Each patient's diagnosis was followed right away by a blood draw (around 32 ml EDTA), before any treatment. The study's findings and limits: There was no significant difference in CD8+ T-cell clonality between rheumatoid arthritis patients and age-matched healthy controls.

Authors' data handling: There were rare matches between patient CD8+ clones larger than 1% and published virus-specific TCRB sequences. Only in-frame clones appear in the TCRdb table, and some are missing; sequencing was by immunoSEQ multiplex PCR. V, J and clone size are taken as reported in that table, and D and trimming were inferred from the DNA itself. The sample records approximately 14,000 clones, about 93% being singletons. Turning to this clone: Its antigen remains unknown.

The sequenced sample was CD4+ T cells sorted from blood. This sequence originates from a man in his sixties or seventies with rheumatoid arthritis.

The CDR3 region is CASSQDYPRSFTGELFF. CDR3 nucleotides: TGCGCCAGCAGCCAAGATTACCCTAGATCTTTCACCGGGGAGCTGTTTTTT. The V and J genes are TRBV4-1 and TRBJ2-2; D gene ambiguous. The CDR3 runs 17 residues. Germline V lookup: CDR1 MGHRA, CDR2 YSYEKL. Trimming left V 0 bases short and J 4 bases short, with 15 bases between.